This T cell receptor (beta chain) was documented in a study of shared clonotypes between healthy human individuals. Germline V gene lookup returns CDR1 SEHNR and CDR2 FQNEAQ (reference sequence). Unmatched junction bases numbered 3, after V lost 2 bases and J lost 2 bases. CDR3 length equals 16 residues. The study, taken as a whole, reports: With few donors, the genetic and exposure-history diversity represented was limited. Among non-shared clonotypes, generation probabilities were lower than among those shared by all four donors. What naive subsets generally showed was a larger estimated richness than memory subsets showed.

Libraries were prepared by immunoSEQ multiplex PCR; TCRdb keeps only in-frame clonotypes and omits some of them. The sample contains some 2 million clones, 95% of which appear only once. About this clone itself: What it binds is unknown.

The sequencing input was naive CD4+ T cells sorted from blood. Subset described: CD45RA+ positively selected. The TCR sequence derives from a man aged 18 to 30 in good health. This chain links TRBV7-9 with TRBJ2-3; 11 bases are a match to TRBD2. The CDR3 sequence: CASSLILAGDTDTQYF. CDR3 DNA: TGTGCCAGCAGCTTAATACTAGCGGGGGACACAGATACGCAGTATTTT.